A selection of T cell receptor beta chains follows, all from one sample in a study of blood T cell repertoires in COVID-19. The protocol was immunoSEQ multiplex PCR, while the TCRdb copy is restricted to in-frame clones and leaves out a portion. Of some 110,000 clones in the sample, 76% were seen once. The sequencing sample was made of peripheral blood. The receptors derive from a man older than 75 with COVID-19, enrolled during active disease. CDR3s leave out the opening cysteine and the closing phenylalanine or tryptophan. A D gene is named only where the DNA matches it firmly.

V gene | D gene | CDR3 protein
TRBV2 | TRBD1 | ASSEVRQGGGYT
TRBV5-1 | NA | ASSRGSGSSTDTQY
TRBV5-4 | NA | ASSLVQASGANVLT
TRBV6-5 | NA | ASSYSGGINEKLF
TRBV11-3 | NA | ASSGSDNEQF
TRBV18 | NA | ASSPRGGELSYEQY
TRBV21-1 | NA | ASSKCEDSGRVINQPQH
TRBV7-9 | TRBD1 | ASSLGWTGEGWSNQPQH
TRBV6-6 | NA | ASSANSGAPQPQH
TRBV7-9 | TRBD2 | ASSLGGLAGVLADGEQF
TRBV14 | TRBD2 | ASSHLPGTRVSQETQY
TRBV7-9 | TRBD2 | ASSPGTSGSTDTQY
TRBV4-1 | TRBD1 | ASSQADRGTDTQY
TRBV18 | TRBD1 | ASSPDGDRGYT
TRBV4-2 | TRBD1 | ASSHGRTGDEKLF
TRBV28 | TRBD2 | ASSTSGRAYEQY
TRBV11-2 | NA | ASRGRDWTGELF
TRBV30 | NA | AWLQGPNTGELF
TRBV9 | TRBD2 | ASSASGDSYNEQF
TRBV9 | TRBD2 | ASSLRGSSTDTQY
TRBV28 | TRBD1 | ASSTPGQGEQETQY
TRBV18 | TRBD1 | ASSQQGAGANVLT
TRBV6-2/TRBV6-3 | TRBD1 | ASSTEGRGHGYT
TRBV29-1 | NA | SAGGGGYT
TRBV7-2 | NA | ASSLGQNTEAF
TRBV19 | NA | ASSVRGETAKNIQY
TRBV3-1/TRBV3-2 | NA | ASRPDRHTEAF
TRBV6-5 | NA | ASSLQGEPLH
TRBV3-1/TRBV3-2 | TRBD2 | ASSQVQGGRWSYNEQF
TRBV20-1 | NA | SVSGTIGTEAF
TRBV9 | NA | ASSVSTGAFSTDTQY
TRBV28 | NA | ASSFFGGAF
TRBV30 | TRBD1 | AWSNQGADGYT
TRBV6-1 | NA | ASSPGPTYEQY
TRBV18 | NA | ASSPPGQNIQY